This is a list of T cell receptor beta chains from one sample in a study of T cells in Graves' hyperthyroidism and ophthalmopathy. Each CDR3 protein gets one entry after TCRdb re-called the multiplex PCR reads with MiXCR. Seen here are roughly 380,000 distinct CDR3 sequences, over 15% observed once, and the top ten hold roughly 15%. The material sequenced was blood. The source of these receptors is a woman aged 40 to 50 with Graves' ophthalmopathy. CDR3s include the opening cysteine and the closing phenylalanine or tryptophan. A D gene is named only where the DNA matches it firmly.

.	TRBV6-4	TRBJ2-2	CASSDIVFLGALNTGELFF
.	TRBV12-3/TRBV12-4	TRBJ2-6	CASSYTPATPGANVLTF
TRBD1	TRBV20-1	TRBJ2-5	CSASTGGFETQYF
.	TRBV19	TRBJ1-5	CASSIGLASNQPQHF
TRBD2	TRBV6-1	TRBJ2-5	CASGGVQETQYF
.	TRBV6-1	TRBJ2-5	CASSEAMGVRTETQYF
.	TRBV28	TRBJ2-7	CASSLGRFGEQYF
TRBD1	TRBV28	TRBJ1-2	CASSKTGVHGYTF
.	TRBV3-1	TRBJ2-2	CASSQVPHTGELFF
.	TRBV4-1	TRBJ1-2	CASSQGQGSGYTF
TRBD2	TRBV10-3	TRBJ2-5	CAISPLAVQETQYF
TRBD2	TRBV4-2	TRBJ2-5	CASSQLAGGPQGGETQYF
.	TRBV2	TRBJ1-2	CASSEDMNYGYTF
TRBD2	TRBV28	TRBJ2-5	CATTSGRIQYF
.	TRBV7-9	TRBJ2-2	CAGSLTNTGELFF
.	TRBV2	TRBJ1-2	CASRTAVGYTF
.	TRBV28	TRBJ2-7	CASSLRAGSSYEQYF
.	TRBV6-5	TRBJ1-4	CASSYSGPASGKLFF
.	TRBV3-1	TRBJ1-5	CASSITSGRGQPQHF
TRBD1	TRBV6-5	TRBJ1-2	CASSPGQANYGYTF
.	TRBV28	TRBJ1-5	CASSWGSGGYNQPQHF
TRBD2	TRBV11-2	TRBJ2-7	CASSQGGGASGMYEQYF
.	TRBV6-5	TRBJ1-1	CASSYSVVNTEAFF
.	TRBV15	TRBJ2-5	CATSMTAFEQETQYF
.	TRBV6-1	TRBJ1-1	CASRQENTEAFF
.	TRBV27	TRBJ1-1	CASSLSYRADTEAFF
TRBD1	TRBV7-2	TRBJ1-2	CASNARDSNYGYTF
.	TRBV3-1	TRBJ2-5	CASSTVGYQETQYF
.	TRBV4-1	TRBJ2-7	CASSQPTRRQERIYEQYF
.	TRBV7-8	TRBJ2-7	CASSLLGGPAYEQYF
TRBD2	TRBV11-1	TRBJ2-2	CASSPAGLAGEHGELFF
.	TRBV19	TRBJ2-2	CASSIVGGNTGELFF
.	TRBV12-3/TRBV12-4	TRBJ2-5	CASSLGGMETQYF
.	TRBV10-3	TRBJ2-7	CAIAAHSYEQYF
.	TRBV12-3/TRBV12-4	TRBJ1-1	CASSFIRSNTEAFF
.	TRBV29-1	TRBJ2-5	CSVVRLVWKSEGETQYF